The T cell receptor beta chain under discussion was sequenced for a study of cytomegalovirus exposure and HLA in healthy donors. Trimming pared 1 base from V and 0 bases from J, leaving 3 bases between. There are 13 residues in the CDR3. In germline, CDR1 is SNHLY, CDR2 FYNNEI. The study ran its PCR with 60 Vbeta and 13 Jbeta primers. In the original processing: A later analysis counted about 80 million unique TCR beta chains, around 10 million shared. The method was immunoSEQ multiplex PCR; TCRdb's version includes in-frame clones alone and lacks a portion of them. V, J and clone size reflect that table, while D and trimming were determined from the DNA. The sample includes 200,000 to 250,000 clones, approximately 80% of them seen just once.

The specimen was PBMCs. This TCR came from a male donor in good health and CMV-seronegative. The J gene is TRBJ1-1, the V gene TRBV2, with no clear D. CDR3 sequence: CASSEGMNTEAFF. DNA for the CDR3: TGTGCCAGCAGTGAAGGTATGAACACTGAAGCTTTCTTT.